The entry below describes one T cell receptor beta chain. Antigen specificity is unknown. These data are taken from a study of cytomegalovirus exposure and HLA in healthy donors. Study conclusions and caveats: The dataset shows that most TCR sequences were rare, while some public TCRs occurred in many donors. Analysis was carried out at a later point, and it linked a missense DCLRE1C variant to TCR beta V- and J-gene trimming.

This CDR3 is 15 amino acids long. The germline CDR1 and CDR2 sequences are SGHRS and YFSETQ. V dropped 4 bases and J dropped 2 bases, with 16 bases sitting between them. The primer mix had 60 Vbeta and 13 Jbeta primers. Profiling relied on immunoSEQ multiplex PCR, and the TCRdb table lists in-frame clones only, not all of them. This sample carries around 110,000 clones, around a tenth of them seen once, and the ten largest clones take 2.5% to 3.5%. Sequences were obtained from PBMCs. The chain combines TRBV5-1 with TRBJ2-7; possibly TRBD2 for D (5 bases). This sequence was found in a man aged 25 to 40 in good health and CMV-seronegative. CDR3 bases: TGCGCCAGCAGCGACGGACTCGGATGGGCCTACGAGCAGTACTTC. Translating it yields CASSDGLGWAYEQYF.